This T cell receptor beta chain originates from a study of blood T cells in healthy people across ages. A second PCR of roughly 6 to 12 cycles used a sample-barcoded 5' primer and a J-beta primer mix. Each CDR3 protein gets one entry after TCRdb re-called the 5' RACE reads with MiXCR. The sample holds 1.5 million to 2 million distinct CDR3 sequences; 28% are singletons and the top ten take 7.7%. Germline CDR1 LNHDA, CDR2 SQIVND (reference sequence). This CDR3 is 12 amino acids long. V was clipped by 6 bases and J by 11 bases, with 16 bases between them. The sequenced sample was blood. The source of this sequence is a woman aged 25 to 39 in good health. The V call is TRBV19, the J call TRBJ2-5; perhaps TRBD2 as D (6 bases). The CDR3 here is CASSGGVNEQYF. CDR3 DNA: TGTGCCAGTAGCGGGGGTGTCAATGAGCAGTACTTC.